This TCR beta chain was sequenced in a study of regulatory T cells in long-lasting Graves disease. Study background: Over 5 years on antithyroid drugs plus positive TSH receptor antibodies marked Graves' disease as persistent.

Noted time point: persistent/refractory GD, antithyroid drugs over 5 years with positive TRAb. The authors made the TCR library using RNA they extracted from PBMCs. The CDR3 totals 17 residues. The V gene's germline CDR1 is SGHDT and CDR2 YYEEEE. With V trimmed by 2 bases and J by 0 bases, 10 bases remained unmatched. This clonotype was picked up one time. Its target is unknown. The study, taken as a whole, reports: Fewer public clonotypes were shared by new patients (around 970) than by persistent patients (roughly 2,500). Relative to newly diagnosed Graves' patients, persistent ones had lower TCR diversity.

Both iRepertoire HTBI primers and Arm-PCR of CDR3 regions were used to build the TCR beta libraries. A single record per CDR3 protein comes from TCRdb applying MiXCR to the multiplex PCR reads. Among around 460,000 distinct CDR3 sequences listed, approximately 21% were seen once. The chain joins TRBV5-6 to TRBJ1-1, with 7 bases that match TRBD1. Sequences were derived from peripheral blood mononuclear cells (PBMCs), sampled when the disease was refractory, from a patient treated with antithyroid drugs. The sequence derives from a female donor with Graves disease. CDR3 bases: TGTGCCAGCAGCTTACTGACCGGGACAGTAATGAACACTGAAGCTTTCTTT. Protein sequence: CASSLLTGTVMNTEAFF.